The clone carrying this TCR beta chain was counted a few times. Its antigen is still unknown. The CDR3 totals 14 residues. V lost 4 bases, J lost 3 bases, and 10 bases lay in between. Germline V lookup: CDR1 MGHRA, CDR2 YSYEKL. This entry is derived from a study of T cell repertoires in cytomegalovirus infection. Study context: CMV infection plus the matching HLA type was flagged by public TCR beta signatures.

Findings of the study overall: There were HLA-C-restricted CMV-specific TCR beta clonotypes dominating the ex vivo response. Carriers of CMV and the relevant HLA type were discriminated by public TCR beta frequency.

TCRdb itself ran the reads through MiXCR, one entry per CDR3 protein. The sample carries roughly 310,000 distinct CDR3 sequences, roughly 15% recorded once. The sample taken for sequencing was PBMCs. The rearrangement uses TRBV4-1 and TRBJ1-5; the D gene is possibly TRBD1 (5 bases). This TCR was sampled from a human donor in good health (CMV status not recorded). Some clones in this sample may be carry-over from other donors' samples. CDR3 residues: CASSPFGANQPQHF. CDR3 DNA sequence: TGCGCCAGCAGCCCCTTCGGGGCCAATCAGCCCCAGCATTTT.